This record covers a single T cell receptor beta chain. This sample was taken from a study of control samples from healthy donors and cancer patients. Using immunoSEQ multiplex PCR, the repertoire was profiled, and TCRdb retains in-frame clones only, with some absent. The sample includes about 100,000 clones, roughly 87% seen only once; the top ten take more than 15%. Germline V gene data show CDR1 as MNHEY and CDR2 as SVGAGI. Deletions cut 0 bases from V and 7 bases from J, with 13 bases between. This CDR3 comprises 15 residues. Material: blood. This TCR derives from a woman aged 50 to 60 in good health. This chain uses TRBV6-5 with TRBJ2-1; possibly TRBD2 for D (6 bases). The CDR3 spells CASSYSTLAGNEQFF. CDR3 nucleotide sequence: TGTGCCAGCAGTTACTCGACACTAGCCGGGAATGAGCAGTTCTTC.